This TCR beta chain was profiled in a study of blood T cell repertoires in COVID-19. Study in general: Acute and convalescent COVID-19 specimens originated in the United States, Italy and Spain.

Repertoires were generated with immunoSEQ multiplex PCR, while TCRdb's copy carries only in-frame clones and drops some. The table includes 210,000 or so clones, about 76% detected once. Germline CDR1 reads MNHEY; CDR2 reads SVGAGI. V was cut by 7 bases and J by 9 bases, with 16 bases left in between. The CDR3 covers 13 residues. The origin of this receptor is a woman between 45 and 60 years old with acute COVID-19. Sequencing was carried out using PBMCs or T cells enriched from blood (not recorded which). V and J are TRBV6-5 and TRBJ2-1, with a weak D call TRBD1 (6 bases). CDR3 in DNA: TGTGCCAGCACCCCGGACAGTCTCGGTGAGCAGTTCTTC. As protein: CASTPDSLGEQFF.